This is a list of T cell receptor beta chains from one sample in a study of neoadjuvant nivolumab and ipilimumab in lung cancer. Sequencing was performed with immunoSEQ multiplex PCR; in TCRdb, only in-frame clones are kept and a portion is missing. The table shows fewer than 40,000 clones, with 85% to 90% occurring only once. Material: peripheral blood, obtained before neoadjuvant nivolumab, alone or with ipilimumab. All receptors derive from an adult with non-small cell lung cancer. Each CDR3 is given with its conserved first and last residue. A D gene is named only where the DNA matches it firmly. Some rows mark clone size as missing; the rest say once, few, many or name a class of expanded clone.

j_call d_call clone_size v_call cdr3_nt cdr3_aa
TRBJ2-3 NA NA TRBV28 TGTGCCAGCAGACCCGACACAGATACGCAGTATTTT CASRPDTDTQYF
TRBJ1-1 NA NA TRBV6-1 TGTGCCAGCAGTGAATCAGGGGTGGCTTTCTTT CASSESGVAFF
TRBJ1-2 NA NA TRBV6-1 TGTGCCAGCAGTGAGCAGGTCGGGTCCTATGGCTACACCTTC CASSEQVGSYGYTF
TRBJ1-2 TRBD1 NA TRBV11-2 TGTGCCAGCAGCTTAGGGACAGGATCCTCTTCAGAGGGCTACACCTTC CASSLGTGSSSEGYTF
TRBJ2-3 NA NA TRBV18 TGTGCCAGCTCACCACCGGGACAAAGCCCAGATACGCAGTATTTT CASSPPGQSPDTQYF
TRBJ1-5 NA NA TRBV30 TGTGCCTGGAGTGTACTGGGTCAGCCCCAGCATTTT CAWSVLGQPQHF
TRBJ2-7 NA NA TRBV11-2 TGTGCCAGCAGCTTAGATAGCCTCTCCTACGAGCAGTACTTC CASSLDSLSYEQYF
TRBJ2-3 TRBD2 NA TRBV6-4 TGTGCCAGCAGCGAGCGGGAGGGCAGAGATACGCAGTATTTT CASSEREGRDTQYF
TRBJ2-1 TRBD2 NA TRBV5-1 TGCGCCAGCAGCTTGGTCCAGCGGGAGGGCAATGAGCAGTTCTTC CASSLVQREGNEQFF
TRBJ2-7 TRBD2 once TRBV27 TGTGCCAGCAGTTATCTAGCGGGAGGCCGGAGCTCCTACGAGCAGTACTTC CASSYLAGGRSSYEQYF
TRBJ2-2 NA once TRBV7-6 TGTGCCAGCAGCTTAGGGAGCCCCCCTGGGGAGCTGTTTTTT CASSLGSPPGELFF
TRBJ2-5 NA NA TRBV2 TGTGCCAGCAAGGGCCAGGGTTCGGAGACCCAGTACTTC CASKGQGSETQYF
TRBJ2-1 TRBD1 NA TRBV5-1 TGCGCCAGCAGCCGGGTCACAGGGGGGCTAGGGTTCGGCAATGAGCAGTTCTTC CASSRVTGGLGFGNEQFF
TRBJ2-7 TRBD2 NA TRBV10-3 TGTGCCATCGGCGGGAGTTCGAATTACGAGCAGTACTTC CAIGGSSNYEQYF
TRBJ1-2 NA few TRBV6-6 TGTGCCAGCACCCCAATCAGGGAGGCGGGTGGCTACACCTTC CASTPIREAGGYTF
TRBJ2-1 NA NA TRBV7-2 TGTGCCAGCAGCGCCCAGTACAACAATGAGCAGTTCTTC CASSAQYNNEQFF
TRBJ2-5 NA NA TRBV4-3 TGCGCCAGCAGTCCGAGTTTGGAAGAGACCCAGTACTTC CASSPSLEETQYF
TRBJ2-1 TRBD2 NA TRBV7-2 TGTGCCAGCAGCCCTCGGGGAGGGCTAGCGGGAGTACCTGAGCAGTTCTTC CASSPRGGLAGVPEQFF
TRBJ2-1 NA NA TRBV11-3 TGTGCCAGCAGCTTAGGGCAGGGCGATGAGCAGTTCTTC CASSLGQGDEQFF
TRBJ2-3 TRBD2 NA TRBV7-3 TGTGCCAGCAGCTTAGGACTAGCGGGAGTCACAGATACGCAGTATTTT CASSLGLAGVTDTQYF
TRBJ1-1 TRBD1 few TRBV18 TGTGCCAGCTCACCATCCGCAGGGGGGGCGGGCACTGAAGCTTTCTTT CASSPSAGGAGTEAFF
TRBJ2-6 NA NA TRBV6-4 TGTGCCAGCAGTGAACAGGGTTTAGCTGGGGCCAACGTCCTGACTTTC CASSEQGLAGANVLTF
TRBJ2-1 NA few TRBV18 TGTGCCAGCTCACCACCGTGGCGAGTCACCGTATACAATGAGCAGTTCTTC CASSPPWRVTVYNEQFF
TRBJ2-5 NA NA TRBV5-1 TGCGCCAGCTCCCTGGGGACTGGGGCTCAAGAGACCCAGTACTTC CASSLGTGAQETQYF
TRBJ2-3 NA NA TRBV5-4 TGTGCCAGCAGCCCGCCCGCTGCCGGGAGTAGCACAGATACGCAGTATTTT CASSPPAAGSSTDTQYF
TRBJ1-2 TRBD1 NA TRBV30 TGTGCCTGTTCACACCGTGTAGGACAGGGCCTTACCCTCAACTATGGCTACACCTTC CACSHRVGQGLTLNYGYTF
TRBJ2-5 TRBD1 NA TRBV2 TGTGCCAGCAGTGGGGACAGGGTTTCAGGTTTCGAGACCCAGTACTTC CASSGDRVSGFETQYF
TRBJ1-2 NA NA TRBV19 TGTGCCAGTAGCGGGACGTGGGGCTACACCTTC CASSGTWGYTF
TRBJ2-1 TRBD2 NA TRBV11-1 TGTGCCAGCAGCTCCGGGACTAGGCCTTCGGGGGAGCAGTTCTTC CASSSGTRPSGEQFF
TRBJ1-1 NA NA TRBV6-6 TGTGCGACCTCCCCAGCTACAGAGAACACTGAAGCTTTCTTT CATSPATENTEAFF
TRBJ2-2 TRBD2 NA TRBV4-3 TGCGCCAGCGGGACTAGCGGAAACACCGGGGAGCTGTTTTTT CASGTSGNTGELFF
TRBJ1-2 TRBD1 NA TRBV19 TGTGCCACCCACGGGGACAGGGCCTATGGCTACACCTTC CATHGDRAYGYTF